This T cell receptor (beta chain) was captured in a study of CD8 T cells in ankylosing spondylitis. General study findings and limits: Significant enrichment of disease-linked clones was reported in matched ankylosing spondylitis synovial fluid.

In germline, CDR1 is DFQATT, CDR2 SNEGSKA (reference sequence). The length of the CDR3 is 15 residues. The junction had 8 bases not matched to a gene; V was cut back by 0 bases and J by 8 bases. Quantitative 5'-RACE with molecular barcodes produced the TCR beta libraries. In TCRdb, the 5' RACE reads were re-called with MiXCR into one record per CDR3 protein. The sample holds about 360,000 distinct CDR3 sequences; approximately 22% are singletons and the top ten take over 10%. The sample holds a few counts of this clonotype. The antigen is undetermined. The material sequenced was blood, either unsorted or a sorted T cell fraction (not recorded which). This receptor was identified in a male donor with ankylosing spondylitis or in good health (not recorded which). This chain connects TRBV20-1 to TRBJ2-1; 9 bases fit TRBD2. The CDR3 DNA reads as TGCAGTGCTAGAGATCATGAGGGACTAGCCTATGAGCAGTTCTTC. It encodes CSARDHEGLAYEQFF.